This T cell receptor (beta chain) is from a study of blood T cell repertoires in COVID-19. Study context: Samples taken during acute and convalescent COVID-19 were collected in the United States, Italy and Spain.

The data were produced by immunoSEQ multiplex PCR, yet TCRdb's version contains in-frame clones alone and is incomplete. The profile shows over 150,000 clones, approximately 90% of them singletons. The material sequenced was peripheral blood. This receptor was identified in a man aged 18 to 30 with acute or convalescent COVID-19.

CDR3 in DNA: TGTGCCAGCAGCACAGGTGCGGACACTGAAGCTTTCTTT. It codes for CASSTGADTEAFF. The gene calls are TRBV9 and TRBJ1-1; possible D gene TRBD1, 5 bases. Germline V gene data show CDR1 as SGDLS and CDR2 as YYNGEE. This CDR3 is 13 amino acids long. V was trimmed by 4 bases and J by 3 bases, leaving 10 bases between them.